This TCR beta chain emerged from a study of cytomegalovirus exposure and HLA in healthy donors. Overall study context: The 550 to 800 first-cohort repertoires and the 120 or so validation repertoires shared the same platform, a later analysis reported. General study findings and limits: Researchers catalogued roughly 170 TCR beta chains as cytomegalovirus-associated. Rarity held for most TCR sequences, but there were some public TCRs that occurred in many donors.

V dropped 3 bases and J dropped 7 bases, with 16 bases sitting between them. Germline CDR1 and CDR2: SGDLS and YYNGEE. This CDR3 is 15 amino acids long. Profiled with immunoSEQ multiplex PCR; TCRdb holds only in-frame clones, not every one. The profile covers 150,000 to 200,000 clones, with just under 85% appearing a single time and approximately 2.3% taken by the ten largest. Points on this clone: Its target is unknown.

The donors formed part of the roughly 120-subject validation cohort, distinct from the roughly 660-subject first cohort. The clonotype originates from a man between 25 and 39 years old in good health and CMV-seropositive. The chain combines TRBV9 with TRBJ1-4, with D tentatively TRBD1 (6 bases). The sequencing input was PBMCs. The CDR3: CASSAGGTVFEKLFF. The CDR3 coding sequence is TGTGCCAGCAGCGCGGGGGGCACAGTCTTTGAAAAACTGTTTTTT. The whole variable domain, filled in from reference TRBV9 and TRBJ1-4, reads DSGVTQTPKHLITATGQRVTLRCSPRSGDLSVYWYQQSLDQGLQFLIQYYNGEERAKGNILERFSAQQFPDLHSELNLSSLELGDSALYFCASSAGGTVFEKLFFGSGTQLSVL.